This TCR beta chain came from a study of blood T cell repertoires in COVID-19. Study summary: Both acute and convalescent COVID-19 samples were obtained from the United States, Italy and Spain. The analysed material was cDNA or gDNA that came from T cells, B-cell-depleted T cells, or PBMCs.

CDR1 MGHRA and CDR2 YSYEKL come from the germline V gene. Between the trimmed V and J ends, which lost 0 bases and 3 bases, there was a span of 12 bases. The CDR3 runs 15 residues. Original data processing: It was from reference gene primer amplification that nucleated cell counts were estimated. Using immunoSEQ multiplex PCR, the repertoire was profiled, and TCRdb retains in-frame clones only, with some absent. V and J calls and clone size are those listed in that table; D and trimming were worked out from the DNA. The data hold 190,000 or so clones, with about 88% observed a single time. This sequence joins TRBV4-1 and TRBJ2-7; D uncertain. This clonotype was sampled from a man aged 35 to 55 with active or convalescent COVID-19. The sample taken for sequencing was peripheral blood. The CDR3 loop reads CASSQDPVTGYEQYF. The DNA for the CDR3 is TGCGCCAGCAGCCAAGATCCAGTAACGGGCTACGAGCAGTACTTC.